This T cell receptor (beta chain) derives from a study of T cells in Graves' hyperthyroidism and ophthalmopathy. Germline CDR1 KGHDR, CDR2 SFDVKD. V shed 6 bases, J shed 6 bases, and the junction held 6 bases outside the gene matches. The CDR3 length is 14 residues. The source material, RNA transcripts, was used to amplify TCR beta CDR3 regions. First-round RT-PCR of the TCR CDR3 relied on the HTBI primer set. MiXCR was run by TCRdb on the multiplex PCR reads, yielding one entry per CDR3 protein. The table records about 52,000 distinct CDR3 sequences, roughly 50% of them present only once. The TCR comes from a woman between 45 and 65 years old with Graves' ophthalmopathy. The sample comprised blood. The chain couples TRBV24-1 to TRBJ2-1, with TRBD2 matching 8 bases. The chain's CDR3 is CATSFLAGINEQFF. CDR3 in DNA: TGTGCCACCAGTTTTTTAGCGGGGATCAATGAGCAGTTCTTC.